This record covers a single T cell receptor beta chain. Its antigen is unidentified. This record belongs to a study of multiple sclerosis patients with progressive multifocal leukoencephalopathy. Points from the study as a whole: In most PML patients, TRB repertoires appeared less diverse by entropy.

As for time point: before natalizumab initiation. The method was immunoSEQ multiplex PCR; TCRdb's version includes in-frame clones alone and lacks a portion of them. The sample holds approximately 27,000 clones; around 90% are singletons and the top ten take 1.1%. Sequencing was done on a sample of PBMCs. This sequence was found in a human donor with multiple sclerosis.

CDR3 amino acids: CASSLALGGGKTQYF. The CDR3, as DNA: TGTGCCAGCAGCTTGGCCCTAGGGGGAGGGAAGACCCAGTACTTC. The V call is TRBV5-4, the J call TRBJ2-5; possible D gene TRBD2, 7 bases. Trimming left V 0 bases short and J 6 bases short, with 15 bases between. CDR3 length: 15 amino acids. The germline gives CDR1 SGHNT, CDR2 YYREEE (reference sequence).